The table lists the clone carrying this T cell receptor (beta chain) with a few counts. Germline V gene sequence: CDR1 MNHNY, CDR2 SVGAGI (reference sequence). V lost 0 bases and J lost 6, with 11 bases in between. This CDR3 has 14 residues. The data derive from a study of cytomegalovirus exposure and HLA in healthy donors. PCR used 60 Vbeta primers and 13 Jbeta primers. Clones were read by immunoSEQ multiplex PCR, and TCRdb kept only the in-frame ones, dropping some. The sample includes approximately 250,000 clones, 85% of them seen just once. This rearrangement joins TRBV6-6 to TRBJ2-5; TRBD2 is a possible D gene (7 bases). The receptor was isolated from a girl aged 2-10 years in good health and CMV-seronegative. The sequenced material came from PBMCs. The CDR3 nucleotides read TGTGCCAGCAGTTACTCGGAGGGGGGGCAGACCCAGTACTTC. This codes for CASSYSEGGQTQYF.